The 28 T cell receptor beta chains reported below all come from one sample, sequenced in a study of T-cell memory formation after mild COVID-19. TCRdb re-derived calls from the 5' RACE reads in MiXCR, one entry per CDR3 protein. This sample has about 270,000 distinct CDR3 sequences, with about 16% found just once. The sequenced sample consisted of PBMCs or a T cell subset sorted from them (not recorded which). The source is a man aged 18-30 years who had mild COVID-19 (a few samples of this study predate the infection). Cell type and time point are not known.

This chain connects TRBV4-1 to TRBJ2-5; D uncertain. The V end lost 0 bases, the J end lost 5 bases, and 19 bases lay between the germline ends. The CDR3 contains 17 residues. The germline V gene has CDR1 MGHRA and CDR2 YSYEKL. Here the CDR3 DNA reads TGCGCCAGCAGCCAAGATATCGAACAGTCGGTATCGGAGACCCAGTACTTC. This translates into CASSQDIEQSVSETQYF.

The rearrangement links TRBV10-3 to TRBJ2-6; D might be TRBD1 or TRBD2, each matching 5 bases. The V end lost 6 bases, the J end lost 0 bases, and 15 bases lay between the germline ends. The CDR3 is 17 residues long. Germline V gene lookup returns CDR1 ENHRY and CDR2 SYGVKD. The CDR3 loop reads CAIRDPGPPSGANVLTF. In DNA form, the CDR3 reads TGTGCCATCAGGGACCCGGGACCGCCCTCTGGGGCCAACGTCCTGACTTTC.

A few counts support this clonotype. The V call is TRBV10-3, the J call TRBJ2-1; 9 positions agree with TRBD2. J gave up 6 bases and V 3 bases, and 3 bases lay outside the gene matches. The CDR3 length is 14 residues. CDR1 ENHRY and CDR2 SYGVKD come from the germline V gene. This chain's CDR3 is CAISDGGGGNEQFF. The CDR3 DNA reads TGTGCCATCAGTGATGGCGGGGGGGGCAATGAGCAGTTCTTC.

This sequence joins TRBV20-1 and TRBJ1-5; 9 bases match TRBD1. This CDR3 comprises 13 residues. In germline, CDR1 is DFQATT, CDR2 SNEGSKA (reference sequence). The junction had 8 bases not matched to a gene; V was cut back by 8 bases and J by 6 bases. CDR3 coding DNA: TGCAGTACCACAGGGGGCAGAAGTCAGCCCCAGCATTTT. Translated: CSTTGGRSQPQHF.

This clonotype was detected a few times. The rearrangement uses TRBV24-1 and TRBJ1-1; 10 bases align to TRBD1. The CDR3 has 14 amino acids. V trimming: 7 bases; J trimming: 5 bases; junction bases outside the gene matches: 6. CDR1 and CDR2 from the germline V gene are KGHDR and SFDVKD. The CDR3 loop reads CATRDRGLGTEAFF. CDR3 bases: TGTGCCACCAGAGACAGGGGGCTGGGGACTGAAGCTTTCTTT.

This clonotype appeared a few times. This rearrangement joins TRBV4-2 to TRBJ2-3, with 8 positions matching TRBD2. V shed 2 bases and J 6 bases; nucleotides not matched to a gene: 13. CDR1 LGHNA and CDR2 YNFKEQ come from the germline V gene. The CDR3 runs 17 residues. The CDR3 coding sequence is TGTGCCAGCAGCCAATTCCCACTAGCGGACTGGGAGGATACGCAGTATTTT. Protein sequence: CASSQFPLADWEDTQYF.

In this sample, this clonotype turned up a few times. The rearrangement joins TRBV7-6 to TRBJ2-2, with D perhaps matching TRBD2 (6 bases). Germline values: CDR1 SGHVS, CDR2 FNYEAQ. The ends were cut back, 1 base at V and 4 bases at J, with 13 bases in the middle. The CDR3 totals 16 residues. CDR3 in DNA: TGTGCCAGCAGCTTAGGGGGGACCGGGGGCACCGGGGAGCTGTTTTTT. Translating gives CASSLGGTGGTGELFF. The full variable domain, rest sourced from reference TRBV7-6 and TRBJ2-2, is GAGVSQSPRYKVTKRGQDVALRCDPISGHVSLYWYRQALGQGPEFLTYFNYEAQQDKSGLPNDRFSAERPEGSISTLTIQRTEQRDSAMYRCASSLGGTGGTGELFFGEGSRLTVL.

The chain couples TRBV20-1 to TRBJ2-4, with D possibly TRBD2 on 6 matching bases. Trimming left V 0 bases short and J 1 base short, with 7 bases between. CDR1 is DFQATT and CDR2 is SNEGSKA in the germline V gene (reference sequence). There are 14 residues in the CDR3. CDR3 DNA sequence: TGCAGTGCTAGAGAGGCGGGGGCCAAAAACATTCAGTACTTC. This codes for CSAREAGAKNIQYF.

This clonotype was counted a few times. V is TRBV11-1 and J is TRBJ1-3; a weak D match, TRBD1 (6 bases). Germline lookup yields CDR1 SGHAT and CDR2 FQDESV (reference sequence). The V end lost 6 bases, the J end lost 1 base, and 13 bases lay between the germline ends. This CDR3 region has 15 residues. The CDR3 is CASRPTGQSGNTIYF. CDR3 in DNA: TGTGCCAGCAGACCAACCGGACAGTCTGGAAACACCATATATTTT. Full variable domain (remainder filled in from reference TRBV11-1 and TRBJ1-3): EAEVAQSPRYKITEKSQAVAFWCDPISGHATLYWYRQILGQGPELLVQFQDESVVDDSQLPKDRFSAERLKGVDSTLKIQPAELGDSAMYLCASRPTGQSGNTIYFGEGSWLTVV.

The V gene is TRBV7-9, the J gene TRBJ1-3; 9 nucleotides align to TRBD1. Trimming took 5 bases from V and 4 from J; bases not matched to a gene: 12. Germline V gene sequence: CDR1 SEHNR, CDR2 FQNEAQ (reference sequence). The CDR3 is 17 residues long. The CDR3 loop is CASSDTGGELTGNTIYF. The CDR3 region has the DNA TGTGCCAGCAGCGACACAGGGGGCGAGCTTACAGGAAACACCATATATTTT.

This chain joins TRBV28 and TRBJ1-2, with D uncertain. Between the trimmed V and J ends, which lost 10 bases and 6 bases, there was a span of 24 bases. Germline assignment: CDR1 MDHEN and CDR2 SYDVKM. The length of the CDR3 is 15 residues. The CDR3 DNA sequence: TGTGCCACCGACGTAAAAGGCGCGGGCGGTCATGGCTACACCTTC. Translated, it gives CATDVKGAGGHGYTF.

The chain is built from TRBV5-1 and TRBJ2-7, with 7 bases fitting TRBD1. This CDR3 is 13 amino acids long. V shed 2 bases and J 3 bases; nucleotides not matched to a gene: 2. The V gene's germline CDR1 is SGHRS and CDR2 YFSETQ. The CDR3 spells CASSLQGNYEQYF. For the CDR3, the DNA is TGCGCCAGCAGCTTACAGGGGAACTACGAGCAGTACTTC.

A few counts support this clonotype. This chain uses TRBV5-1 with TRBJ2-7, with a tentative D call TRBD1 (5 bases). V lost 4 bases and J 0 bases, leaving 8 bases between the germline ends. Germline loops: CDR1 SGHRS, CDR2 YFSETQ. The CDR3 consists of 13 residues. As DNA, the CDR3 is TGCGCCAGCAGCCAGGACAACTCCTACGAGCAGTACTTC. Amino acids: CASSQDNSYEQYF.

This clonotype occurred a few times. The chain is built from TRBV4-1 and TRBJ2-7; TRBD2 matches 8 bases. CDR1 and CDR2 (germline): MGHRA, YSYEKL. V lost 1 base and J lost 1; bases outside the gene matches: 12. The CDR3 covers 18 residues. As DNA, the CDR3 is TGCGCCAGCAGCCAAGCGCATCTGATGGCGGGGGGTTCCTACGAGCAGTACTTC. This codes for CASSQAHLMAGGSYEQYF.

This chain's CDR3 is CSASGGAAKNIQYF. The CDR3, as DNA: TGCAGTGCTAGCGGGGGGGCCGCCAAAAACATTCAGTACTTC. The chain is built from TRBV20-1 and TRBJ2-4, with 8 bases aligning to TRBD2. V dropped 3 bases and J dropped 1; count of bases not matched to a gene: 2. The CDR3 covers 14 residues. Germline-derived CDR1 and CDR2 are DFQATT and SNEGSKA (reference sequence).

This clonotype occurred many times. The CDR3 is CSVWLDTNTGELFF. DNA of the CDR3: TGCAGCGTTTGGCTAGACACAAACACCGGGGAGCTGTTTTTT. The chain uses TRBV29-1 and TRBJ2-2; D gene uncertain. V shed 5 bases and J shed 2 bases, with 12 bases lying between them. This CDR3 is 14 amino acids long. CDR1 is SQVTM and CDR2 is ANQGSEA in the germline V gene.

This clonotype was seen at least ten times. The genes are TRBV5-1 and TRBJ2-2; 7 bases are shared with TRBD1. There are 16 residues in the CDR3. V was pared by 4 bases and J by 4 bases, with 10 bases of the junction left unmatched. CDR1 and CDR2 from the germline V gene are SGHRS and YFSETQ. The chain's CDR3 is CASSGTGTVSTGELFF. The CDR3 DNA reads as TGCGCCAGCAGCGGAACCGGGACAGTGAGCACCGGGGAGCTGTTTTTT.

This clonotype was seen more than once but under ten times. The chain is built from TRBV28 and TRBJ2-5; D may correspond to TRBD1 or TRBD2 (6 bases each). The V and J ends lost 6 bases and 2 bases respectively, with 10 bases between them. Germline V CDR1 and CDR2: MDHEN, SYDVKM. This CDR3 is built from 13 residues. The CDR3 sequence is CASRKGGQETQYF. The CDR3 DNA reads TGTGCCAGCAGAAAAGGGGGGCAAGAGACCCAGTACTTC.

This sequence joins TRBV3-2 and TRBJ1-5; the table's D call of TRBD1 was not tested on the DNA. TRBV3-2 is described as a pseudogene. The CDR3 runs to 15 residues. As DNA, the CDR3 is TGTGCCAGCATCTGGACGCGCCGGGGCAATCAGCCCCAGCATTTT. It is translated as CASIWTRRGNQPQHF.

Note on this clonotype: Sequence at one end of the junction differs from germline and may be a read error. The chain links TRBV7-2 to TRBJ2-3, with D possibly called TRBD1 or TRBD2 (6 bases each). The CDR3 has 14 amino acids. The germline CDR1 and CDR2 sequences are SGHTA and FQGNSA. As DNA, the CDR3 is TGTGCCAGCAGCTTGAAATATTGGGGGGCCCCCATCCATTTT. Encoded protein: CASSLKYWGAPIHF.

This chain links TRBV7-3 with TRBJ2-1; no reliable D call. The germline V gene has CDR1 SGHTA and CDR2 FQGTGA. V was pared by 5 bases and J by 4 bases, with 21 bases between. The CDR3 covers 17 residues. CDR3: CASSPPPGRRSYNEQFF. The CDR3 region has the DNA TGTGCCAGCAGCCCTCCCCCGGGCCGACGCAGTTACAATGAGCAGTTCTTC.

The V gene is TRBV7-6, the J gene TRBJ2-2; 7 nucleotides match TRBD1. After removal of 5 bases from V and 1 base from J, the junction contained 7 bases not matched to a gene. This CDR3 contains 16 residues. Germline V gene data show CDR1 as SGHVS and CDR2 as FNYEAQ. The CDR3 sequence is CASSPRQGGNTGELFF. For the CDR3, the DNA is TGTGCCAGCAGCCCCAGACAGGGCGGGAACACCGGGGAGCTGTTTTTT.

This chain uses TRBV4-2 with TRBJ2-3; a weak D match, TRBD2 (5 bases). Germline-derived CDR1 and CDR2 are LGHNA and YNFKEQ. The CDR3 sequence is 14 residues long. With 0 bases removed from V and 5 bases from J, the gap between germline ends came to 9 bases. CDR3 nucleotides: TGTGCCAGCAGCCAAGAGAACGGAGGAGATACGCAGTATTTT. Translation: CASSQENGGDTQYF.

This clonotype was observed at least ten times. In DNA form, the CDR3 reads TGTGCCAGCAGCTCCGCGGGGGAGGGGACCCAGTACTTC. It encodes CASSSAGEGTQYF. The genes are TRBV7-2 and TRBJ2-5; 7 positions match TRBD2. The trim removed 4 bases at V and 7 bases at J, leaving 6 bases unmatched. This CDR3 spans 13 amino acids. CDR1 is SGHTA and CDR2 is FQGNSA in the germline V gene.

CDR3 loop: CSARVLNQPQHF. CDR3 DNA: TGCAGTGCTAGAGTCCTTAATCAGCCCCAGCATTTT. V is TRBV20-1 and J is TRBJ1-5, with D hard to call. The V gene's germline CDR1 is DFQATT and CDR2 SNEGSKA (reference sequence). Trimming removed 1 base from V and 4 bases from J, with 5 bases in between. This CDR3 has 12 residues.

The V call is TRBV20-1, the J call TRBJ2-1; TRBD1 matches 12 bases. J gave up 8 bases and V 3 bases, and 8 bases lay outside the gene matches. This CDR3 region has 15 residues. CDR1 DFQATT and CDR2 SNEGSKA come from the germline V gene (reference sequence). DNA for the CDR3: TGCAGTGCTAGTGCTTCCGGGACAGGGGGCTATGAGCAGTTCTTC. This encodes CSASASGTGGYEQFF.

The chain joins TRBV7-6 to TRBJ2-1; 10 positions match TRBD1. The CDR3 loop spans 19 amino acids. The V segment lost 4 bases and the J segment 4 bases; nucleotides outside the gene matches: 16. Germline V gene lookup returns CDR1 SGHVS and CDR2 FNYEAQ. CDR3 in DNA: TGTGCCAGCAGCTGCGGACAGGGGGAATCCCCAACTCCTTACAATGAGCAGTTCTTC. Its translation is CASSCGQGESPTPYNEQFF.

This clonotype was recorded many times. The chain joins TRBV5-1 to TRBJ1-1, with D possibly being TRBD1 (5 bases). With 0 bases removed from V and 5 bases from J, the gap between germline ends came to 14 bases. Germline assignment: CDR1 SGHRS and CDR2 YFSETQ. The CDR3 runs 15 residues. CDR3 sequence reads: CASSLDVGGVTEAFF. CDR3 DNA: TGCGCCAGCAGCTTGGACGTCGGGGGTGTGACTGAAGCTTTCTTT.